These T cell receptor beta chains were read from a single sample in a study of shared clonotypes between healthy human individuals. Sequenced by immunoSEQ multiplex PCR; TCRdb stores in-frame clones only, minus some. The sample holds some 980,000 clones, approximately 80% seen once. What was sequenced was memory CD4+ T cells sorted from blood. These receptors all stem from a man aged 18 to 30 in good health. Both conserved end residues are part of each CDR3. A D gene is named only where the DNA matches it firmly. Clone sizes are given selectively: once, few, many, or a class where the clone is expanded.

clone_size: once; d_call: NA; v_call: TRBV7-9; j_call: TRBJ1-1; cdr3_nt: TGTGCCAGCAGCTTAAGGCAATCCTCTGAAGCTTTCTTT; cdr3_aa: CASSLRQSSEAFF
clone_size: few; d_call: NA; v_call: TRBV5-6; j_call: TRBJ2-1; cdr3_nt: TGTGCCAGCAGTAGGGAACGGAGCTCCTACAATGAGCAGTTCTTC; cdr3_aa: CASSRERSSYNEQFF
clone_size: NA; d_call: NA; v_call: TRBV18; j_call: TRBJ2-5; cdr3_nt: TGTGCCAGCTCACCAGCGCAAGAGACCCAGTACTTC; cdr3_aa: CASSPAQETQYF
clone_size: NA; d_call: NA; v_call: TRBV27; j_call: TRBJ2-7; cdr3_nt: TGTGCCAGCTCCCCCGGACGGGTCTCCTACGAGCAGTACTTC; cdr3_aa: CASSPGRVSYEQYF
clone_size: NA; d_call: NA; v_call: TRBV6-1; j_call: TRBJ2-4; cdr3_nt: TGTGCCAGCAGTGAAGAAAGTCCAGGGGCCAAAAACATTCAGTACTTC; cdr3_aa: CASSEESPGAKNIQYF
clone_size: NA; d_call: NA; v_call: TRBV5-1; j_call: TRBJ2-6; cdr3_nt: TGCGCCAGCAGCTTGTCGATTCGGACTGGGGCCAACGTCCTGACTTTC; cdr3_aa: CASSLSIRTGANVLTF
clone_size: NA; d_call: TRBD1; v_call: TRBV6-1; j_call: TRBJ2-7; cdr3_nt: TGTGCCAGCAGTGAAGGAAGGGGGCTTGAGCAGTACTTC; cdr3_aa: CASSEGRGLEQYF
clone_size: few; d_call: NA; v_call: TRBV12-5; j_call: TRBJ1-5; cdr3_nt: TGTGCTAGTGGTTTGGACGGCCCCAATCAGCCCCAGCATTTT; cdr3_aa: CASGLDGPNQPQHF
clone_size: NA; d_call: NA; v_call: TRBV7-9; j_call: TRBJ2-3; cdr3_nt: TGTGCCAGCAGCTTAGTGGGTGGTGCTAGCACAGATACGCAGTATTTT; cdr3_aa: CASSLVGGASTDTQYF
clone_size: NA; d_call: TRBD2; v_call: TRBV6-5; j_call: TRBJ2-7; cdr3_nt: TGTGCCAGCAGTTACCCCACTAGCGGGGGGAGATTGGAGCAGTACTTC; cdr3_aa: CASSYPTSGGRLEQYF
clone_size: few; d_call: TRBD1; v_call: TRBV2; j_call: TRBJ1-1; cdr3_nt: TGTGCCAGCAGACCAGGGGACAGGGGGATGAACACTGAAGCTTTCTTT; cdr3_aa: CASRPGDRGMNTEAFF
clone_size: NA; d_call: NA; v_call: TRBV6-1; j_call: TRBJ1-2; cdr3_nt: TGTGCCAGCAGTGTCACTCAGGGCATTGCATATGGCTACACCTTC; cdr3_aa: CASSVTQGIAYGYTF
clone_size: NA; d_call: NA; v_call: TRBV19; j_call: TRBJ1-5; cdr3_nt: TGTGCCAGTAGCTCGGTGGGGATGCCCCAGCATTTT; cdr3_aa: CASSSVGMPQHF
clone_size: once; d_call: TRBD1; v_call: TRBV19; j_call: TRBJ1-1; cdr3_nt: TGTGCCAGTAATGCCGGGACAGGGGTTACTGAAGCTTTCTTT; cdr3_aa: CASNAGTGVTEAFF
clone_size: NA; d_call: NA; v_call: TRBV10-2; j_call: TRBJ1-1; cdr3_nt: TGCGCCAGCAGTGAGGTAAAAGGGGAAGCTTTCTTT; cdr3_aa: CASSEVKGEAFF
clone_size: NA; d_call: NA; v_call: TRBV7-8; j_call: TRBJ2-2; cdr3_nt: TGTGCCAGCAGCTTTATTGGGGGACCACCGGCGGGGGAGCTGTTTTTT; cdr3_aa: CASSFIGGPPAGELFF
clone_size: NA; d_call: TRBD1; v_call: TRBV2; j_call: TRBJ1-5; cdr3_nt: TGTGCCAGCAGTGAAACGACAGGGAAGCAGCCCCAGCATTTT; cdr3_aa: CASSETTGKQPQHF
clone_size: NA; d_call: TRBD1; v_call: TRBV5-1; j_call: TRBJ1-1; cdr3_nt: TGCGCCAGCAGCACCGGGACAGCCCGCACTGAAGCTTTCTTT; cdr3_aa: CASSTGTARTEAFF
clone_size: NA; d_call: NA; v_call: TRBV9; j_call: TRBJ1-2; cdr3_nt: TGTGCCAGCAGCGGGACAGAGAGGTATGGCTACACCTTC; cdr3_aa: CASSGTERYGYTF
clone_size: NA; d_call: TRBD1; v_call: TRBV27; j_call: TRBJ2-1; cdr3_nt: TGTGCCAGCAGTTTACGGACAGGATACAATGAGCAGTTCTTC; cdr3_aa: CASSLRTGYNEQFF
clone_size: NA; d_call: NA; v_call: TRBV18; j_call: TRBJ1-1; cdr3_nt: TGTGCCAGCTCACCACTTTTTTCTTCGGACACTGAAGCTTTCTTT; cdr3_aa: CASSPLFSSDTEAFF
clone_size: NA; d_call: TRBD1; v_call: TRBV30; j_call: TRBJ2-3; cdr3_nt: TGTGCCTGGAGTGGCAGGGGGAGCACAGATACGCAGTATTTT; cdr3_aa: CAWSGRGSTDTQYF
clone_size: NA; d_call: NA; v_call: TRBV9; j_call: TRBJ2-7; cdr3_nt: TGTGCCAGCAGCGGACAGCACTACGAGCAGTACTTC; cdr3_aa: CASSGQHYEQYF
clone_size: NA; d_call: NA; v_call: TRBV10-3; j_call: TRBJ1-1; cdr3_nt: TGTGCCATCAGACAGGTCACGAACACTGAAGCTTTCTTT; cdr3_aa: CAIRQVTNTEAFF
clone_size: NA; d_call: NA; v_call: TRBV27; j_call: TRBJ2-3; cdr3_nt: TGTGCCAGCAGTTTATTTCCCGGGGCGGATACGCAGTATTTT; cdr3_aa: CASSLFPGADTQYF
clone_size: once; d_call: NA; v_call: TRBV28; j_call: TRBJ2-7; cdr3_nt: TGTGCCAGCGGCCGGGCAGGTATTTCCTACGAGCAGTACTTC; cdr3_aa: CASGRAGISYEQYF
clone_size: NA; d_call: NA; v_call: TRBV10-2; j_call: TRBJ2-3; cdr3_nt: TGCGCCAGCAGTGCACTAACCTCATACGGAGACACAGATACGCAGTATTTT; cdr3_aa: CASSALTSYGDTDTQYF
clone_size: NA; d_call: TRBD1; v_call: TRBV6-5; j_call: TRBJ1-1; cdr3_nt: TGTGCCAGCAGTTACGCTCAGGGGGGCACTGAAGCTTTCTTT; cdr3_aa: CASSYAQGGTEAFF
clone_size: once; d_call: TRBD1; v_call: TRBV7-9; j_call: TRBJ1-5; cdr3_nt: TGTGCCAGCAGCCCCGGACAGGGCTATAGCAATCAGCCCCAGCATTTT; cdr3_aa: CASSPGQGYSNQPQHF
clone_size: NA; d_call: NA; v_call: TRBV30; j_call: TRBJ1-1; cdr3_nt: TGTGCCTGGAGTCCGACAGGCAACACTGAAGCTTTCTTT; cdr3_aa: CAWSPTGNTEAFF
clone_size: once; d_call: NA; v_call: TRBV2; j_call: TRBJ1-1; cdr3_nt: TGTGCCAGCAGTGAAAGGATACTCAGGAACACTGAAGCTTTCTTT; cdr3_aa: CASSERILRNTEAFF
clone_size: NA; d_call: NA; v_call: TRBV2; j_call: TRBJ2-7; cdr3_nt: TGTGCCAGCGTGTGGACAGTTTCCTACGAGCAGTACTTC; cdr3_aa: CASVWTVSYEQYF
clone_size: once; d_call: NA; v_call: TRBV10-3; j_call: TRBJ2-1; cdr3_nt: TGTGCCATCCCGAAGGGTAAGGGGGCGGGGGGCCCGAGTACGATCCCCTACAATGAGCAGTTCTTC; cdr3_aa: CAIPKGKGAGGPSTIPYNEQFF
clone_size: NA; d_call: NA; v_call: TRBV5-1; j_call: TRBJ2-4; cdr3_nt: TGCGCCAGCAGCTTGGAACTAGCCAAAAACATTCAGTACTTC; cdr3_aa: CASSLELAKNIQYF
clone_size: NA; d_call: TRBD2; v_call: TRBV4-1; j_call: TRBJ2-7; cdr3_nt: TGCGCCAGCAGCCAAGAAGGGGGGACTAGCGGATTTTACGAGCAGTACTTC; cdr3_aa: CASSQEGGTSGFYEQYF
clone_size: many; d_call: NA; v_call: TRBV10-1; j_call: TRBJ2-1; cdr3_nt: TGCGCCAGCAGTGAGTCAAACATCCGCAATGAGCAGTTCTTC; cdr3_aa: CASSESNIRNEQFF
clone_size: NA; d_call: NA; v_call: TRBV2; j_call: TRBJ1-6; cdr3_nt: TGTGCCAGCAGTGACAGGGGACCCTATAATTCACCCCTCCACTTT; cdr3_aa: CASSDRGPYNSPLHF
clone_size: NA; d_call: TRBD1; v_call: TRBV23-1; j_call: TRBJ2-7; cdr3_nt: TGCGCCAACCTACCCCCGACAGGGATGTACGAGCAGTACTTC; cdr3_aa: CANLPPTGMYEQYF
clone_size: NA; d_call: NA; v_call: TRBV18; j_call: TRBJ2-5; cdr3_nt: TGTGCCAGCTCAGCCAACCAAGAGACCCAGTACTTC; cdr3_aa: CASSANQETQYF
clone_size: NA; d_call: TRBD1; v_call: TRBV5-1; j_call: TRBJ2-5; cdr3_nt: TGCGCCAGCAGCTCGAACACAGGGGGCGTTGAGACCCAGTACTTC; cdr3_aa: CASSSNTGGVETQYF
clone_size: NA; d_call: TRBD1; v_call: TRBV18; j_call: TRBJ1-6; cdr3_nt: TGTGCCAGCTCCGGACAGGATCGAGGTTCACCCCTCCACTTT; cdr3_aa: CASSGQDRGSPLHF
clone_size: NA; d_call: NA; v_call: TRBV5-1; j_call: TRBJ2-1; cdr3_nt: TGCGCCAGCAGCCCCTTTGGACGCTTTAGCTCCTACAATGAGCAGTTCTTC; cdr3_aa: CASSPFGRFSSYNEQFF
clone_size: NA; d_call: TRBD1; v_call: TRBV28; j_call: TRBJ1-2; cdr3_nt: TGTGCCAGCAGTTCACGACAGGGAGGGGGTGGCTACACCTTC; cdr3_aa: CASSSRQGGGGYTF
clone_size: NA; d_call: NA; v_call: TRBV6-6; j_call: TRBJ2-7; cdr3_nt: TGTGCCAGCAGTGTGACGGGGGTGACCTACGAGCAGTACTTC; cdr3_aa: CASSVTGVTYEQYF
clone_size: NA; d_call: NA; v_call: TRBV5-1; j_call: TRBJ1-6; cdr3_nt: TGCGCCAGCAGTCCGCAACCCACTTTAAAGAATAATTCACCCCTCCACTTT; cdr3_aa: CASSPQPTLKNNSPLHF
clone_size: NA; d_call: TRBD1; v_call: TRBV6-1; j_call: TRBJ2-3; cdr3_nt: TGTGCCAGCAGTGAACAGGGGGCGCGGGGAGATACGCAGTATTTT; cdr3_aa: CASSEQGARGDTQYF
clone_size: NA; d_call: NA; v_call: TRBV7-9; j_call: TRBJ1-1; cdr3_nt: TGTGCCAGCAGCTTACCGAGTTTCCAAAACACTGAAGCTTTCTTT; cdr3_aa: CASSLPSFQNTEAFF
clone_size: NA; d_call: TRBD2; v_call: TRBV13; j_call: TRBJ2-5; cdr3_nt: TGTGCCAGCAGCTTTCTAGCGGGGGGGCCCGGGACCCAGTACTTC; cdr3_aa: CASSFLAGGPGTQYF
clone_size: few; d_call: TRBD1; v_call: TRBV18; j_call: TRBJ1-5; cdr3_nt: TGTGCCAGCTCACCAGGGACAGGTAATCAGCCCCAGCATTTT; cdr3_aa: CASSPGTGNQPQHF